This TCR beta chain was retrieved from a study of cytomegalovirus exposure and HLA in healthy donors (dated by TCRdb to the late 2010s). With regard to the full study: In an earlier analysis of under 750 of the donors, 250 to 350 Gb of sequence data and 100 million or so unique TCR beta sequences from some 170 million T cells were reported. Among about 410 genotyped donors of the cohort, an average of approximately 220,000 unique TCR beta nucleotide sequences was sequenced per donor, of which about 18% were non-productive. Donor age, sex, ethnicity and CMV serostatus were collected together with the repertoire data. The study combined high-throughput TCR immunosequencing, statistical association of individual TCRs with disease status, and machine learning to predict cytomegalovirus infection status. Using immunosequencing, the study profiled T cell repertoires from approximately 700 subjects and related those repertoires to cytomegalovirus serostatus. In an earlier analysis of roughly 540 of the donors, high-throughput TCR beta sequencing was used to judge whether each TCR beta V gene segment behaved as functional or pseudogenic. An early release that covered more than 550 HLA-typed donors contained around 300 gigabases of sequencing data and 85 million to 100 million unique TCR sequences. Genome-wide SNP genotypes for about 55% of the roughly 670 donors were used in a later genetic analysis, which treated that subset as a discovery cohort. The study was designed to test whether signatures of past pathogen exposure could be identified by cataloging public T cell receptors. Every repertoire in the discovery cohort had been generated on one and the same sequencing platform. Besides the first cohort of more than 650 subjects, a separate validation cohort made up of 90 to 150 different subjects was used. Because of strong linkage in the cohort, roughly five DR-DQ haplotypes were treated as single units for association and clustering. Typing coverage varied by locus: roughly 629-640 donors for A, B, C, DRB1 and DQB1; roughly 520 for DQA1; nearly 610 for DPA1; 400 to 480 for DPB1. HLA typing covered class I and class II loci at four-digit resolution. In a later analysis, previously published TCR beta repertoires from about 640 donors were re-analyzed and high-resolution HLA genotyping was added so that TCR occurrence patterns could be studied. The later analysis used no new phenotypic data to find candidate immune exposures, relying instead on TCR beta sequences and their occurrence across donors. Of the 398 genotyped donors, 65% to 90% fell in the genetic ancestry cluster associated with self-reported Caucasian donors.

About this clone: Its binding antigen is unknown. The sample holds no much larger clone one base away, and base qualities are not on file.

What the work shows at the level of the full study, not this receptor alone: A further reported finding was that TCR beta sequences accurately predicted the HLA-A and HLA-B alleles for most subjects in the first cohort. A later genetic analysis associated a missense DCLRE1C variant with V-gene and J-gene trimming of TCR beta chains, and an independent cohort replicated the association. The authors suggested that the approach could potentially be extended to other disease states and immunological phenotypes. Most TCR sequences were seen in very few donors, while some public TCRs were found in many individuals. The sequencing pipeline was judged likely to have produced a cluster of highly shared sequence variants as a technical artifact. In a later analysis, several top co-occurrence clusters were reported to appear linked to parvovirus B19, influenza, CMV and Epstein-Barr virus. Because counts were too low, seventeen rarely observed V segments, including chromosome 9 orphons, were left out of the earlier analysis of about 620 of the donors. Because HLA typing was unavailable for some donors at each locus, only the typed subset was used in association tests. In a later analysis, TCR association rates were found to vary across HLA loci, with the most associated TCRs seen for DRB1 alleles and the fewest for HLA-C alleles. The classifier was reported to diagnose cytomegalovirus status with high specificity and sensitivity in both the original and validation cohorts. The presence/absence analyses assumed that sequencing depth was roughly uniform across donors, and that assumption may not be true. In a later analysis, around 15,000 TCR beta sequences were associated with specific HLA alleles at a false discovery rate of 0.05. The study gave a list of about 170 TCR beta chains associated with cytomegalovirus. Three of the identified cytomegalovirus-associated TCR beta chains were confirmed in vitro to be specific for cytomegalovirus antigens. The cohort was sequenced for TCR beta chains only, and without alpha or paired-chain data the features that could be detected were limited. The 87-base-pair reads could not distinguish some IMGT-functional V segments, including TRBV6-2 and TRBV6-3, so those segments were excluded. A later genetic analysis reported fewer N-insertions in productive TCRs among donors in an Asian-associated ancestry cluster than the roughly 670-donor mean. The only immune exposure information available for the cohort was CMV serostatus. Linkage disequilibrium might explain the correlated functional status among segregating V segments, but an unknown experimental factor could not be excluded. Compared with equally common non-associated chains, HLA-associated TCR beta chains in a later analysis were more clonally expanded and had lower generation probabilities. A later analysis found that most CMV-associated TCR beta chains appeared HLA-restricted, with HLA associations seemingly driven largely by CMV exposure. When HLA alleles, especially DR and DQ, strongly co-occurred, TCR associations were difficult to assign to individual alleles. Broadly in line with IMGT annotations, most TCR beta V segments showed up in productive rearrangements about 87% or about 30% of the time in an earlier analysis of 450 to 750 of the donors.

Trimming at the junction amounts to 5 bases on V and 7 bases on J, and the germline ends lie 14 bases apart. Including the terminal cysteine and phenylalanine, the CDR3 comprises 13 residues. Only the CDR3 portion is preserved as DNA: 39 bases, with reading frame beginning at the first base. CDR1 and CDR2 are drawn from the germline V gene: SGHAT, FQNNGV. In total, roughly 670 healthy bone marrow donors made up the cohort. At the time of sampling, every cohort member was nominally healthy, though immune exposures that went unrecorded were likely present. The donor tested CMV seronegative, placing the donor among the 300 to 400 seronegative members of the cohort. Every donor gave a peripheral blood sample, and the peripheral blood mononuclear cells from that sample were used for TCR beta sequencing. Genomic DNA extraction from the blood cell samples was performed with the Qiagen DNeasy Blood Extraction Kit.

Library generation was performed with the immunoSEQ multiplex PCR assay. The multiplex PCR relied on a mix of 60 forward primers for TCR Vbeta segments and 13 reverse primers for TCR Jbeta segments. Amplification of the CDR3 region of rearranged TCR beta genes was performed with a multiplex PCR assay on genomic DNA. The amplified TCR beta libraries were sequenced on the Illumina HiSeq System as 87-base-pair reads. Regarding the original processing steps: Across the 670 or so repertoires, a later analysis counted tens of millions of unique TCR beta chains, approximately 12 million of which were shared by at least two donors. A nearest-neighbor algorithm error-corrected the raw reads and collapsed the reads into unique sequences, merging closely related sequences to remove PCR and sequencing errors. CDR3 sequences were aligned to IMGT reference sequences to assign V, D and J gene segments. For a sequence to be retained, a match of at least six nucleotides to both a V gene segment and a J gene segment was required. A rearrangement counted as productive if the CDR3 had no stop codons and remained in frame with V and J, and every other rearrangement counted as non-productive. Following IMGT convention, CDR3 was defined as the stretch from the second conserved V-encoded cysteine to the conserved J-encoded phenylalanine. The earlier analysis of roughly 590 of the donors excluded any sequence lacking an unambiguous match to a single V gene segment. An earlier analysis of almost 600 of the donors classified V segments as functional when productive rearrangements were above 56.7% and as segregating when the standard deviation between donors was above 5%. A statistical classification framework was built for diagnosing cytomegalovirus status from the catalog of TCR beta chain sequences. A later analysis assigned V and J genes by comparing TCR nucleotide sequences with IMGT/GENE-DB human TR gene sequences. A later analysis assigned CDR3 sequences and most-parsimonious VDJ recombination scenarios with the TCRdist pipeline. In a later analysis, each TCR beta chain was defined by its CDR3 amino acid sequence together with its V-gene family, and reads without a unique V-gene family were excluded. To address suspected cross-contamination and a sequencing artifact, a later analysis removed around 600 highly shared, low-generation-probability nucleotide sequences. A later analysis calculated a clonal expansion index for each public chain from normalized within-repertoire ranks of inferred template counts. In a later analysis, generation probabilities were computed with a VDJ recombination model fitted to out-of-frame rearrangements, and the resulting probabilities were checked against IGoR. A later analysis scored TCR-TCR, TCR-HLA and TCR-CMV co-occurrence with hypergeometric tests, applying a repertoire-size bias correction to TCR pairs. A later analysis estimated false discovery rates by permuting HLA or CMV assignments 20 times. In a later analysis, co-occurring TCRs were grouped using DBSCAN, and TCRdist sequence similarity was added for clustering within HLA-allele-positive subsets. Repertoires with fewer than 30,000 or more than 120,000 public chains were left out of co-occurrence clustering, as were five repertoires with anomalous nucleotide sharing. TCRdb obtained this table from immuneACCESS and retained in-frame rearrangements with V and J assigned. These tables miss some clones; where compared with another copy, unresolved V genes account for less than half of the shortfall, and the remainder is unexplained. The DNA was the basis for D and trimming; V, J and clone size are from that table. The sample data list about 180,000 clones, and 82% of these were observed just once. The ten top clones hold about 1.5% of the sample.

The sequencing sample was made of PBMCs. Recombination joined TRBV11-2 with TRBJ1-1; perhaps TRBD1 is the D gene, with 6 bases matching. The receptor's source is a man aged 35-49 years in good health and CMV-seronegative. Here is the DNA: TGTGCCAGCAGCCGAGGACAGTATATTGAAGCTTTCTTT. Its coded protein is CASSRGQYIEAFF.